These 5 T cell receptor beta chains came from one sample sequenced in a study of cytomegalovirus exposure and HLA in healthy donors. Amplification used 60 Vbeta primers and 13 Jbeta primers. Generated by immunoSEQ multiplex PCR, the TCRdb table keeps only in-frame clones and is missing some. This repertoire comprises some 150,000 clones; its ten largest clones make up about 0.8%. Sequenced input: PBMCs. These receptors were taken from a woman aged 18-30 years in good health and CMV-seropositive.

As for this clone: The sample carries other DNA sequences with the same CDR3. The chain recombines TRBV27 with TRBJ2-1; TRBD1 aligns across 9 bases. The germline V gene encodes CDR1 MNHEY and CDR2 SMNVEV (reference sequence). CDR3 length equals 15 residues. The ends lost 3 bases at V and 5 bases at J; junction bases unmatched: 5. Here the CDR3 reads CASSFAGTGNNEQFF. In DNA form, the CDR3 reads TGTGCCAGCAGTTTCGCCGGGACAGGGAACAATGAGCAGTTCTTC.

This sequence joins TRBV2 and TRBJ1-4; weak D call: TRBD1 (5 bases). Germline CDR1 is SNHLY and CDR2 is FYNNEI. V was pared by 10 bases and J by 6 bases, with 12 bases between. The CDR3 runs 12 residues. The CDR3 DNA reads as TGTGCCACAAAAGGGGAGGATGAAAAACTGTTTTTT. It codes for CATKGEDEKLFF.

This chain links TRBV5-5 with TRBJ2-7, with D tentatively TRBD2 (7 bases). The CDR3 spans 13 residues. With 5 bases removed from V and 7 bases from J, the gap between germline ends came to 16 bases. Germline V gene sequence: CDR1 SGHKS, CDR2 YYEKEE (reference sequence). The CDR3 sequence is CASRPGGAWEQYF. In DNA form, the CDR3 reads TGTGCCAGCAGACCGGGGGGCGCGTGGGAGCAGTACTTC.

CDR3 in DNA: TGTGCCAGCAGTGATGGCAGGAATGCCTACGAGCAGTACTTC. Translation: CASSDGRNAYEQYF. This sequence joins TRBV2 and TRBJ2-7; D is uncertain. The CDR3 totals 14 residues. Looked up from germline, CDR1 is SNHLY and CDR2 is FYNNEI. V dropped 3 bases and J dropped 2 bases, with 11 bases sitting between them. Full variable domain (rest looked up from reference TRBV2 and TRBJ2-7): EPEVTQTPSHQVTQMGQEVILRCVPISNHLYFYWYRQILGQKVEFLVSFYNNEISEKSEIFDDQFSVERPDGSNFTLKIRSTKLEDSAMYFCASSDGRNAYEQYFGPGTRLTVT.

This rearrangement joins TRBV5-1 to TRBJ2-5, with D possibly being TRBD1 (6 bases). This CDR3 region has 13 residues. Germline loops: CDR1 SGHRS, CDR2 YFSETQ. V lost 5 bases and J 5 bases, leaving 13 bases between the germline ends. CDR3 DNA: TGCGCCAGCAGGCTAGGGGGTTTGGAGACCCAGTACTTC. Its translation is CASRLGGLETQYF.